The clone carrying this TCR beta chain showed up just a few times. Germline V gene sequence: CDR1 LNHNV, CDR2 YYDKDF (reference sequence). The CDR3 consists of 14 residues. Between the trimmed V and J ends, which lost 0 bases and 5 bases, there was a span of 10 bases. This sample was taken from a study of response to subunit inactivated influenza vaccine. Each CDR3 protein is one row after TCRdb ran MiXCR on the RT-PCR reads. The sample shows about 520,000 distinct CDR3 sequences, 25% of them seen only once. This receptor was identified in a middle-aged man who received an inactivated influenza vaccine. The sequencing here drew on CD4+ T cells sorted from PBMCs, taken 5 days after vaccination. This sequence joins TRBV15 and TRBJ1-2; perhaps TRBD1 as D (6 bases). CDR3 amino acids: CATSRERGAYGYTF. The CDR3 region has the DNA TGTGCCACCAGCAGAGAGAGGGGGGCATATGGCTACACCTTC.